Listed here are 3 T cell receptor beta chains from one sample, sequenced in a study of early T cells in non-severe SARS-CoV-2 infection. TCRdb called the 5' RACE reads again in MiXCR, with one record for every CDR3 protein. This sample has roughly 100,000 distinct CDR3 sequences, with 13% found just once. Material: whole blood. The receptors were gathered from an adult who was a healthcare worker with PCR-confirmed SARS-CoV-2 infection or an uninfected control (not recorded which).

The rearrangement uses TRBV20-1 and TRBJ1-5; unclear D gene. The germline CDR1 and CDR2 sequences are DFQATT and SNEGSKA (reference sequence). The CDR3 covers 16 residues. V lost 6 bases and J 1 base, leaving 19 bases between the germline ends. The CDR3 loop reads CSARYGRGRSNQPQHF. CDR3 coding DNA: TGCAGTGCCCGGTACGGCAGAGGGAGAAGCAATCAGCCCCAGCATTTT.

This clonotype was observed a few times. CDR3 sequence reads: CSARDRANYGYTF. In nucleotides, the CDR3 is TGCAGTGCTAGAGACAGGGCTAACTATGGCTACACCTTC. The chain links TRBV20-1 to TRBJ1-2; a weak D match, TRBD1 (5 bases). The V gene lost 0 bases and the J gene lost 0 bases, with 5 bases spanning the gap. The length of the CDR3 is 13 residues. Germline V lookup: CDR1 DFQATT, CDR2 SNEGSKA (reference sequence).

The chain links TRBV6-6 to TRBJ2-5; D is unresolved. Germline V lookup: CDR1 MNHNY, CDR2 SVGAGI (reference sequence). CDR3 size: 14 residues. The germline V and J ends were trimmed by 6 bases and 5 bases, with 16 bases remaining between them. This CDR3 reads CASSPAPGGETQYF. CDR3 nucleotides: TGTGCCAGCAGCCCCGCTCCGGGTGGGGAGACCCAGTACTTC.